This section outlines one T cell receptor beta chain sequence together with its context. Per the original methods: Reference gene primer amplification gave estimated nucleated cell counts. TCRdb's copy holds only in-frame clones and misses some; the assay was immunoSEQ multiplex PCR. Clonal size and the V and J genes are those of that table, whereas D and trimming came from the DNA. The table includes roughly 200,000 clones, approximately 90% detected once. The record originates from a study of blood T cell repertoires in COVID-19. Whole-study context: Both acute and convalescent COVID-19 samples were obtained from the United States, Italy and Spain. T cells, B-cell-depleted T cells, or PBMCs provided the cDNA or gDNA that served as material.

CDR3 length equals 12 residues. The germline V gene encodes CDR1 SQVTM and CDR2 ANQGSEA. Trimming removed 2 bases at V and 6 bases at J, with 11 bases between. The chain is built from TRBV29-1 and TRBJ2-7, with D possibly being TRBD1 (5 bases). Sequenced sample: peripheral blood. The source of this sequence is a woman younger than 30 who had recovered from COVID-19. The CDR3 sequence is CSVELFRGEQYF. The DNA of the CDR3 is TGCAGCGTTGAATTGTTTAGGGGCGAGCAGTACTTC.